This T cell receptor beta chain derives from a study of CD8+CD57+ T cells in acquired aplastic anemia. About the research overall: The sorted CD4+ and CD8+ cells yielded an average about 3.5 ug of DNA. Study-level findings and limits: With respect to CD8+ Simpson's diversity, patients and controls did not differ significantly.

The use of genomic DNA as template underpinned the TCR beta VDJ and CDR3 profiling. TCRdb itself ran the reads through MiXCR, one entry per CDR3 protein. The table has 150,000 to 200,000 distinct CDR3 sequences, 45% to 55% seen once. By flow cytometry, patients selected for sequencing had shown an expansion of CD8+CD57+ cells. Each of the patients presented with severe acquired aplastic anemia. No patient had been given any therapy when blood was sampled. CDR1 and CDR2 (germline): PRHDT, FYEKMQ (reference sequence). V dropped 2 bases and J dropped 8 bases, with 16 bases sitting between them. This CDR3 is built from 14 residues. Regarding this clonotype: Its target is not known. A much bigger clone sits one base away, suggesting this may be a read error.

The sequenced material came from sorted CD4+, CD8+, or CD8+CD57+ T cells (not recorded which) from PBMCs. This clonotype originated in a human donor with aplastic anemia. V is TRBV13 and J is TRBJ2-7, with a weak D call TRBD2 (6 bases). CDR3 region: CASSLNGRKDKQYF. The CDR3 bases are TGTGCCAGCAGCTTAAACGGGAGAAAGGACAAGCAGTACTTC. Combining the CDR3 with reference TRBV13 and TRBJ2-7 gives the whole variable domain AAGVIQSPRHLIKEKRETATLKCYPIPRHDTVYWYQQGPGQDPQFLISFYEKMQSDKGSIPDRFSAQQFSDYHSELNMSSLELGDSALYFCASSLNGRKDKQYFGPGTRLTVT.